These 31 T cell receptor beta chains came from one sample sequenced in a study of spatial heterogeneity in lung cancer. Described time point: blood at routine non-recurrence follow-up after resection. Via MiXCR, TCRdb re-called the 5' RACE reads, giving one row per CDR3 protein. The table has more than 75,000 distinct CDR3 sequences, 19% seen once; the top ten hold about a fifth. This sample comprised PBMCs, obtained at follow-up. The receptors originated from a male donor with early-stage non-small cell lung cancer.

This clonotype was detected a few times. The V gene is TRBV6-5, the J gene TRBJ2-3; a possible D gene is TRBD2 (5 bases). Germline CDR1 reads MNHEY; CDR2 reads SVGAGI. Between the trimmed V and J ends, which lost 0 bases and 4 bases, there was a span of 11 bases. The CDR3 has 15 amino acids. The CDR3: CASSYSVTKPDTQYF. CDR3 nucleotides: TGTGCCAGCAGTTACTCTGTGACTAAGCCAGATACGCAGTATTTT.

This clonotype turned up a few times. The chain employs TRBV6-1 and TRBJ2-7; D is tentatively TRBD1 or TRBD2 (5 bases each). The germline CDR1 and CDR2 sequences are MNHNS and SASEGT. The CDR3 is 11 amino acids. Deletions cut 6 bases from V and 6 bases from J, with 9 bases between. The CDR3 loop reads CASRIGTEQYF. The CDR3 region has the DNA TGTGCCAGCAGAATAGGGACCGAGCAGTACTTC.

CDR3 amino acids: CSARGGGQPQHF. The DNA for the CDR3 is TGCAGTGCTAGAGGGGGAGGGCAGCCCCAGCATTTT. V is TRBV20-1 and J is TRBJ1-5; no definite D call. The germline gives CDR1 DFQATT, CDR2 SNEGSKA (reference sequence). Trimming removed 1 base from V and 7 bases from J, with 8 bases in between. This CDR3 spans 12 amino acids.

The V gene is TRBV19, the J gene TRBJ1-5, with a weak D call TRBD1 (5 bases). The V gene lost 3 bases and the J gene lost 2 bases, with 11 bases spanning the gap. The CDR3 contains 15 residues. The germline CDR1 and CDR2 sequences are LNHDA and SQIVND (reference sequence). This chain's CDR3 is CASSIWGFGNQPQHF. The DNA for the CDR3 is TGTGCCAGTAGTATTTGGGGGTTTGGCAATCAGCCCCAGCATTTT.

In the case of this clonotype: At one end the junction does not follow the germline gene, possibly because of a read error. The CDR3 region is CAISESSSGRLF. The DNA for the CDR3 is TGTGCCATCAGTGAGTCGAGTAGCGGGAGGCTCTTC. The gene calls are TRBV10-3 and TRBJ2-1; 10 nucleotides match TRBD2. Germline loops: CDR1 ENHRY, CDR2 SYGVKD. This CDR3 has 12 residues.

This clonotype showed up just a few times. This chain joins TRBV6-5 and TRBJ1-5, with D uncertain. V was cut by 0 bases and J by 2 bases, with 8 bases left in between. The length of the CDR3 is 15 residues. Germline lookup yields CDR1 MNHEY and CDR2 SVGAGI. CDR3 DNA: TGTGCCAGCAGTTACTCCGGGGAGGGCAATCAGCCCCAGCATTTT. Translation: CASSYSGEGNQPQHF.

This chain uses TRBV20-1 with TRBJ2-1; no clear D. CDR3 length equals 11 residues. The V end was cut by 6 bases, the J end by 5 bases, with 8 bases between. CDR1 and CDR2 from the germline V gene are DFQATT and SNEGSKA (reference sequence). CDR3 sequence reads: CSARKNNEQFF. Written as DNA, the CDR3 is TGCAGTGCGCGGAAAAACAATGAGCAGTTCTTC.

The genes are TRBV2 and TRBJ2-1; TRBD2 aligns across 7 bases. The CDR3 runs to 17 residues. CDR1 and CDR2 from the germline V gene are SNHLY and FYNNEI. V was clipped by 1 base and J by 0 bases; unmatched bases: 6. The CDR3 DNA is TGTGCCAGCAGTGAAGGAAAGCGGGGCAGCTCCTACAATGAGCAGTTCTTC. This sequence encodes CASSEGKRGSSYNEQFF.

This clonotype was detected only a few times. The rearrangement uses TRBV20-1 and TRBJ1-2; D remains unclear. Germline CDR1 DFQATT, CDR2 SNEGSKA (reference sequence). The V gene lost 8 bases and the J gene lost 2 bases, with 12 bases spanning the gap. This CDR3 spans 12 amino acids. The CDR3 DNA reads as TGCAGTATAGGCGGAGAAAACTATGGCTACACCTTC. This codes for CSIGGENYGYTF.

In its sample, this clonotype was seen many times. V usage is TRBV10-3 and J usage is TRBJ1-1, with D hard to call. The CDR3 has 14 residues. The V end was cut by 3 bases, the J end by 1 base, with 9 bases between. Germline CDR1 is ENHRY and CDR2 is SYGVKD. CDR3 protein: CAISDREPNTEAFF. In nucleotides, the CDR3 is TGTGCCATCAGTGATAGGGAGCCGAACACTGAAGCTTTCTTT.

This clonotype has only a few counts. The chain couples TRBV3-1 to TRBJ1-1, with D uncertain. The germline V gene has CDR1 LGHDT and CDR2 YNNKEL (reference sequence). The CDR3 runs to 14 residues. With 2 bases removed from V and 1 base from J, the gap between germline ends came to 8 bases. The CDR3 here is CASSQQTRNTEAFF. The CDR3 nucleotides read TGTGCCAGCAGCCAACAAACAAGGAACACTGAAGCTTTCTTT. Full variable domain (rest looked up from reference TRBV3-1 and TRBJ1-1): DTAVSQTPKYLVTQMGNDKSIKCEQNLGHDTMYWYKQDSKKFLKIMFSYNNKELIINETVPNRFSPKSPDKAHLNLHINSLELGDSAVYFCASSQQTRNTEAFFGQGTRLTVV.

The V gene is TRBV29-1, the J gene TRBJ2-3; D is uncertain. V lost 6 bases, J lost 0 bases, and 13 bases lay in between. Germline loops: CDR1 SQVTM, CDR2 ANQGSEA. The CDR3 loop spans 14 amino acids. The CDR3 is CSVSPRTSTDTQYF. CDR3 in DNA: TGCAGCGTCAGCCCCCGTACTAGCACAGATACGCAGTATTTT.

This clonotype was recorded at least ten times. V usage is TRBV20-1 and J usage is TRBJ2-3, with D hard to call. The CDR3 has 13 amino acids. The V and J ends lost 0 bases and 1 base respectively, with 5 bases between them. Germline CDR1 is DFQATT and CDR2 is SNEGSKA (reference sequence). CDR3 in DNA: TGCAGTGCTAGAGATCCTGGCACAGATACGCAGTATTTT. Its protein is CSARDPGTDTQYF.

The sample holds a few counts of this clonotype. The chain is built from TRBV3-1 and TRBJ1-1; TRBD1 agrees at 7 bases. From germline, CDR1 is LGHDT and CDR2 YNNKEL (reference sequence). V dropped 5 bases and J dropped 4; count of bases not matched to a gene: 10. The CDR3 has 15 amino acids. CDR3 sequence: CASSNRQGGGTEAFF. The CDR3 nucleotides are TGTGCCAGCAGCAATCGACAGGGAGGAGGCACTGAAGCTTTCTTT.

This clonotype has only a few counts. This sequence joins TRBV2 and TRBJ1-5; D gene ambiguous. Trimming stripped 5 bases from V and 2 bases from J, with 13 bases between. This CDR3 has 15 residues. The germline CDR1 and CDR2 sequences are SNHLY and FYNNEI. CDR3 nucleotides: TGTGCCAGCAGTCTACCAGCAGTACGCAATCAGCCCCAGCATTTT. Residues: CASSLPAVRNQPQHF.

The chain combines TRBV20-1 with TRBJ2-2, with 7 nucleotides matching TRBD2. After removal of 3 bases from V and 4 bases from J, the junction contained 11 bases not matched to a gene. Germline V gene data show CDR1 as DFQATT and CDR2 as SNEGSKA (reference sequence). The CDR3 is 16 residues long. The CDR3 sequence: CSASKALAAPTGELFF. In DNA, the CDR3 is TGCAGTGCTAGCAAAGCTCTAGCGGCCCCCACCGGGGAGCTGTTTTTT.

This clonotype was observed a few times. The chain employs TRBV18 and TRBJ1-4; TRBD1 agrees at 7 bases. Germline CDR1 and CDR2: KGHSH and LQKENI. The CDR3 sequence is 13 residues long. With 3 bases clipped from V and 8 bases from J, the junction kept 3 bases outside the gene matches. CDR3 protein: CASSPGQYEKLFF. The DNA for the CDR3 is TGTGCCAGCTCACCGGGACAGTACGAAAAACTGTTTTTT.

Notes on this clonotype: At one end, the junction sequence differs from germline, possibly due to a read error. The V gene is TRBV6-4, the J gene TRBJ1-1; D is unresolved. CDR3 length: 8 residues. Germline-derived CDR1 and CDR2 are MRHNA and SNTAGT. CDR3 sequence reads: CASTRVVF. The CDR3 nucleotides are TGTGCCAGCACCCGAGTTGTATTT.

This clonotype was observed a few times. This chain joins TRBV7-6 and TRBJ2-1; 7 nucleotides align to TRBD1. CDR3 length: 16 residues. Germline CDR1 SGHVS, CDR2 FNYEAQ. V was clipped by 4 bases and J by 10 bases; unmatched bases: 16. The CDR3 nucleotides are TGTGCCAGCAGCTCAACGGAACAGGGGCCCGTTACCGAGCAGTTCTTC. Its translation: CASSSTEQGPVTEQFF.

This clonotype was counted only a few times. The chain links TRBV7-2 to TRBJ1-2; D not certain. CDR3 length: 12 amino acids. V was clipped by 3 bases and J by 4 bases, with 6 bases between them. CDR1 and CDR2 from the germline V gene are SGHTA and FQGNSA. CDR3 sequence (DNA): TGTGCCAGCAGCTTCTCCCCCTATGGCTACACCTTC. Translated, it gives CASSFSPYGYTF.

This chain uses TRBV5-6 with TRBJ2-3, with no clear D. Trimming removed 0 bases at V and 4 bases at J, with 9 bases between. Germline lookup yields CDR1 SGHDT and CDR2 YYEEEE. The CDR3 covers 14 residues. CDR3 bases: TGTGCCAGCAGCTTGGACAGAATGGCAGATACGCAGTATTTT. Translating gives CASSLDRMADTQYF.

The rearrangement uses TRBV28 and TRBJ2-2, with TRBD1 matching 8 bases. CDR3 size: 15 residues. V was clipped by 7 bases and J by 6 bases; unmatched bases: 10. Germline V gene data show CDR1 as MDHEN and CDR2 as SYDVKM. The CDR3 nucleotides are TGTGCCAGCAACACAGGACAGGGCCCCGCCGGGGAGCTGTTTTTT. Translated: CASNTGQGPAGELFF.

This clonotype has only one observation. J is TRBJ2-3 and V is TRBV3-1; 7 positions agree with TRBD2. The CDR3 runs to 16 residues. The germline V gene encodes CDR1 LGHDT and CDR2 YNNKEL (reference sequence). With V trimmed by 0 bases and J by 4 bases, 7 bases remained unmatched. CDR3 nucleotides: TGTGCCAGCAGCCAAGATCTGGCAAGCGGGGCAGATACGCAGTATTTT. Protein product: CASSQDLASGADTQYF.

The J gene is TRBJ2-3, the V gene TRBV20-1; maybe TRBD1 (5 bases). This CDR3 spans 13 amino acids. V was trimmed by 6 bases and J by 4 bases, leaving 14 bases between them. From germline, CDR1 is DFQATT and CDR2 SNEGSKA (reference sequence). CDR3 bases: TGCAGTGCACCGACAGCCCTACCAGATACGCAGTATTTT. Translating it yields CSAPTALPDTQYF.

The table lists this clonotype with a few counts. In nucleotides, the CDR3 is TGCGCCAGCAGCCAGGGACAGGGCGCAGCTTTCTTT. This codes for CASSQGQGAAFF. The chain recombines TRBV5-1 with TRBJ1-1; TRBD1 agrees at 9 bases. The CDR3 is made up of 12 amino acids. Losses at the gene ends were 4 bases for V and 10 bases for J; bases not matched to a gene: 5. Germline-derived CDR1 and CDR2 are SGHRS and YFSETQ. The full variable domain, with the rest looked up from reference TRBV5-1 and TRBJ1-1, is KAGVTQTPRYLIKTRGQQVTLSCSPISGHRSVSWYQQTPGQGLQFLFEYFSETQRNKGNFPGRFSGRQFSNSRSEMNVSTLELGDSALYLCASSQGQGAAFFGQGTRLTVV.

In its sample, this clonotype was seen a few times. The chain links TRBV24-1 to TRBJ2-3, with 9 positions matching TRBD1. Trimming took 2 bases from V and 5 from J; bases not matched to a gene: 10. The CDR3 extends over 17 amino acids. Germline V gene sequence: CDR1 KGHDR, CDR2 SFDVKD. The CDR3 sequence: CATSDSAGTGRRDTQYF. CDR3 DNA sequence: TGTGCCACCAGTGATTCTGCCGGGACAGGGAGAAGAGATACGCAGTATTTT.

This chain uses TRBV7-9 with TRBJ2-3, with 9 nucleotides matching TRBD1. The CDR3 has 15 amino acids. J was trimmed by 1 base and V by 7 bases; bases with no gene match: 6. Germline CDR1 is SEHNR and CDR2 is FQNEAQ (reference sequence). CDR3: CASTLGQGGTDTQYF. For the CDR3, the DNA is TGTGCCAGCACCCTGGGACAGGGAGGCACAGATACGCAGTATTTT. Full variable domain (remainder filled in from reference TRBV7-9 and TRBJ2-3): DTGVSQNPRHKITKRGQNVTFRCDPISEHNRLYWYRQTLGQGPEFLTYFQNEAQLEKSRLLSDRFSAERPKGSFSTLEIQRTEQGDSAMYLCASTLGQGGTDTQYFGPGTRLTVL.

The V call is TRBV7-2, the J call TRBJ1-1; D gene ambiguous. Trimming removed 3 bases at V and 2 bases at J, with 7 bases between. This CDR3 has 13 residues. Germline V gene data show CDR1 as SGHTA and CDR2 as FQGNSA. The CDR3 spells CASSFSPNTEAFF. DNA for the CDR3: TGTGCCAGCAGCTTCTCCCCAAACACTGAAGCTTTCTTT.

The gene calls are TRBV20-1 and TRBJ2-7, with 7 positions matching TRBD1. This CDR3 is 14 amino acids long. V shed 6 bases, J shed 3 bases, and the junction held 11 bases outside the gene matches. Looked up from germline, CDR1 is DFQATT and CDR2 is SNEGSKA (reference sequence). CDR3 amino acids: CSATRTGEIYEQYF. The CDR3 nucleotides are TGCAGTGCAACCAGAACAGGGGAGATCTACGAGCAGTACTTC.

This clonotype occurred a few times. The J gene is TRBJ1-6, the V gene TRBV20-1, with D maybe TRBD1 (5 bases). CDR1 DFQATT and CDR2 SNEGSKA come from the germline V gene (reference sequence). CDR3 length equals 14 residues. Between the trimmed V and J ends, which lost 3 bases and 8 bases, there was a span of 14 bases. The CDR3 here is CSASGWQGDSPLHF. CDR3 bases: TGCAGTGCTAGCGGGTGGCAGGGCGATTCACCCCTCCACTTT.

In nucleotides, the CDR3 is TGTGCCAGCAGCCTCTTGGGACAGAAGTTCTATAATTCACCCCTCCACTTT. Translated: CASSLLGQKFYNSPLHF. The chain is built from TRBV7-2 and TRBJ1-6; the match to TRBD1 covers 7 bases. The CDR3 runs 17 residues. Germline assignment: CDR1 SGHTA and CDR2 FQGNSA. V lost 5 bases and J lost 3; bases outside the gene matches: 10. The variable domain in full, with the rest retrieved from reference TRBV7-2 and TRBJ1-6, is GAGVSQSPSNKVTEKGKDVELRCDPISGHTALYWYRQSLGQGLEFLIYFQGNSAPDKSGLPSDRFSAERTGGSVSTLTIQRTQQEDSAVYLCASSLLGQKFYNSPLHFGNGTRLTVT.